This is a list of T cell receptor beta chains from one sample in a study of blood T cell repertoires in COVID-19. Clones were sequenced by immunoSEQ multiplex PCR, and TCRdb holds only the in-frame ones, with some missing. The sample has about 59,000 clones, 91% seen once. The sample consisted of peripheral blood. The receptors stem from a human donor in a cohort sampled during active COVID-19. The CDR3 runs from the conserved cysteine through the conserved F or W. The order of the fields is J gene, D gene, CDR3 length, V gene, CDR3 DNA, CDR3 protein. The D gene is left open where the match is weak.

>TRBJ2-7|TRBD2|14|TRBV6-5
TGTGCCAGCAGTTTCGGACTAGCGGAGTACGAGCAGTACTTC
CASSFGLAEYEQYF
>TRBJ1-4|-|15|TRBV2
TGTGCCAGCAGTGAACAGGGGTGGGCTAATGAAAAACTGTTTTTT
CASSEQGWANEKLFF
>TRBJ2-1|-|13|TRBV7-8
TGTGCCAGCAGCTTAGCAGCAGGGGACGAGCAGTTCTTC
CASSLAAGDEQFF
>TRBJ1-5|-|15|TRBV19
TGTGCCAGTAGTATACTAGGGGGTCTATATCAGCCCCAGCATTTT
CASSILGGLYQPQHF
>TRBJ2-1|-|16|TRBV14
TGTGCCAGCAGCTTCACCCGAGGACTATGGTACAATGAGCAGTTCTTC
CASSFTRGLWYNEQFF
>TRBJ1-5|TRBD1|15|TRBV7-9
TGTGCCAGCGGGGACAGCGCAGGTTTGAGTCAGCCCCAGCATTTT
CASGDSAGLSQPQHF
>TRBJ2-3|TRBD2|18|TRBV18
TGTGCCAGCTCACCAATCGCGGGGGGGCCTCTTAGCACAGATACGCAGTATTTT
CASSPIAGGPLSTDTQYF
>TRBJ2-2|TRBD2|17|TRBV4-3
TGCGCCAGCAGCCAAGGAGAGGGACTACCACCGTCCGGGGAGCTGTTTTTT
CASSQGEGLPPSGELFF
>TRBJ2-3|-|15|TRBV19
TGTGCCAGTAGCCCACAGGGACCTGTCTTTAATACGCAGTATTTT
CASSPQGPVFNTQYF
>TRBJ2-3|TRBD2|20|TRBV7-8
TGTGCCAGCATCGAGAGGCCCTGGGGTTGGGCTAGCGGGGGCACAGATACGCAGTATTTT
CASIERPWGWASGGTDTQYF
>TRBJ1-2|TRBD1|11|TRBV29-1
TGCGGAGGACAGGGAGTCGATGGCTACACCTTC
CGGQGVDGYTF